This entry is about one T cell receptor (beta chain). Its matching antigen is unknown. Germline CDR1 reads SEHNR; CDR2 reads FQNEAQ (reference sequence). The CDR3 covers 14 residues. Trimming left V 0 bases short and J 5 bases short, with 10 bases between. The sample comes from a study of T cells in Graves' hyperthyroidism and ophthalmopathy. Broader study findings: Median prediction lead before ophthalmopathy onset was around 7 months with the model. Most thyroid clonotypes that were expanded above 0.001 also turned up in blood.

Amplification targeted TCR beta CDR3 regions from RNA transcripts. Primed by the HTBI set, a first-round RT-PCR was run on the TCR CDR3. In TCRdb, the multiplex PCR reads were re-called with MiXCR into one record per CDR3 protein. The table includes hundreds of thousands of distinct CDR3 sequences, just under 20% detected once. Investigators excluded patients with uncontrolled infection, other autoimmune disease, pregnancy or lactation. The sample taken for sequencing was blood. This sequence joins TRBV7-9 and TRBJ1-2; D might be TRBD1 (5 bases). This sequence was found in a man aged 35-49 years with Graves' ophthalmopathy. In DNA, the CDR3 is TGTGCCAGCAGCTTAGCAGGGGCTTGGTATGGCTACACCTTC. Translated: CASSLAGAWYGYTF. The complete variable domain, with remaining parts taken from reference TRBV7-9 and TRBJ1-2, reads DTGVSQNPRHKITKRGQNVTFRCDPISEHNRLYWYRQTLGQGPEFLTYFQNEAQLEKSRLLSDRFSAERPKGSFSTLEIQRTEQGDSAMYLCASSLAGAWYGYTFGSGTRLTVV.